The rows below give T cell receptor beta chains drawn from one sample of a study of cytomegalovirus exposure and HLA in healthy donors. Sequencing was performed with immunoSEQ multiplex PCR; in TCRdb, only in-frame clones are kept and a portion is missing. The repertoire has approximately 170,000 clones, over 70% of them found once; the top ten carry around 1.3%. The sample consisted of PBMCs. Every receptor here comes from a boy between 2 and 15 years old in good health and CMV-seronegative. Each CDR3 is given without its conserved first and last residue. D genes are given only for firm matches.

CDR3	J	D	V
ASSLQLARGLQQY	TRBJ2-3	-	TRBV19
ATQRLAGEQETQY	TRBJ2-5	TRBD2	TRBV10-3
ASSEYSAAGSNEKLF	TRBJ1-4	-	TRBV25-1
ASTNSARGNYGYT	TRBJ1-2	-	TRBV27
ASSANPGDGYT	TRBJ1-2	-	TRBV9
ASSYAIAGGVNEQY	TRBJ2-7	TRBD2	TRBV11-2
ASSLGRLAAYNEQF	TRBJ2-1	TRBD2	TRBV5-6
ASSLASPGLRAKMNTEAF	TRBJ1-1	-	TRBV7-2
ASSQELTSGTYEQY	TRBJ2-7	TRBD2	TRBV4-3
ASSQDRRPQRVDSEAF	TRBJ1-1	-	TRBV4-3
ASSLAYPDMNTEAF	TRBJ1-1	-	TRBV7-9
ASSYSTSGLETQY	TRBJ2-5	TRBD2	TRBV6-5
AWIRDTDTQY	TRBJ2-3	-	TRBV30
ASSLGADRGNEQF	TRBJ2-1	-	TRBV5-1
ASSQGDRETQY	TRBJ2-5	TRBD1	TRBV14
ASSESYGRTTAGSNEQF	TRBJ2-1	-	TRBV21-1
ASSSWTGGGYT	TRBJ1-2	TRBD1	TRBV27
ASSQLSGGDNEQF	TRBJ2-1	-	TRBV18
ASSLTGQGSEAF	TRBJ1-1	TRBD1	TRBV7-9
ASSLATSGSPSTDTQY	TRBJ2-3	TRBD2	TRBV5-4
ASSPGLAEQETQY	TRBJ2-5	TRBD2	TRBV28
ASSEGPGGGEKLF	TRBJ1-4	-	TRBV6-1
ASSWGTGDYGYT	TRBJ1-2	TRBD1	TRBV28
ASSTAPEGAGSNQPQH	TRBJ1-5	TRBD1	TRBV19
SVETASSYEQY	TRBJ2-7	-	TRBV29-1
ASNPYGGTDTQY	TRBJ2-3	-	TRBV7-9
ASSQATHNEQF	TRBJ2-1	-	TRBV14
ASSTGSRRNTEAF	TRBJ1-1	-	TRBV6-6
ASSSLRGQETQY	TRBJ2-5	TRBD2	TRBV7-2
AWSSRTSGGLNEQF	TRBJ2-1	TRBD2	TRBV30
AISEPPYLDTIY	TRBJ1-3	-	TRBV10-3
AWSDPLATNEKLF	TRBJ1-4	-	TRBV30
ASSSGAAGGSTDTQY	TRBJ2-3	TRBD2	TRBV7-9
ASSVGRVWGNTIY	TRBJ1-3	-	TRBV6-1
AISESQGVYEQY	TRBJ2-7	TRBD1	TRBV10-3
ASSEALLGSGGYEQY	TRBJ2-7	TRBD2	TRBV2
ASSSVTSGFRELF	TRBJ2-2	TRBD2	TRBV27
ASSGGFTETQY	TRBJ2-5	-	TRBV6-1
ASRTGSQPQH	TRBJ1-5	TRBD1	TRBV28
ASGPNPYNEQF	TRBJ2-1	-	TRBV12-5
AWSVRAGAKANYGYT	TRBJ1-2	-	TRBV30
SASTGNEQF	TRBJ2-1	TRBD1	TRBV29-1
AIRGLNSYEQY	TRBJ2-7	-	TRBV10-3
ASRLRQGSNQPQH	TRBJ1-5	TRBD1	TRBV6-5
AWSPVWEETQY	TRBJ2-5	-	TRBV30
SVGEGVQETQY	TRBJ2-5	TRBD2	TRBV29-1
ASSQFGGDTEAF	TRBJ1-1	-	TRBV7-9
ASSETRERETQY	TRBJ2-5	-	TRBV25-1
AWSQDLRGYGYT	TRBJ1-2	-	TRBV30
ASSVHGRAPGELF	TRBJ2-2	TRBD2	TRBV5-1
ASSQGPSGSTYNEQF	TRBJ2-1	TRBD2	TRBV4-1
AISESAGGQLAGNYGYT	TRBJ1-2	-	TRBV10-3
SAASDIYNEQF	TRBJ2-1	-	TRBV29-1